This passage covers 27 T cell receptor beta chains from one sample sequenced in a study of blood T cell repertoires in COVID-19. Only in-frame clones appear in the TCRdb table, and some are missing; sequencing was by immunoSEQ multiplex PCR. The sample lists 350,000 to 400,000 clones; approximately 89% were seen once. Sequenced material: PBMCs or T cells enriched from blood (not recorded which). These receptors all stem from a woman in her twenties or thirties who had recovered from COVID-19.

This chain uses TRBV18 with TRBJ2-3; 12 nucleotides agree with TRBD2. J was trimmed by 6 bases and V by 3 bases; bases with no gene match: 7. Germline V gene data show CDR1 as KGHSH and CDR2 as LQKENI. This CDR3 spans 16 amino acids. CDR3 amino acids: CASSPSRLAGDDTQYF. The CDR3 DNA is TGTGCCAGCTCACCCTCCAGACTAGCGGGAGATGATACGCAGTATTTT.

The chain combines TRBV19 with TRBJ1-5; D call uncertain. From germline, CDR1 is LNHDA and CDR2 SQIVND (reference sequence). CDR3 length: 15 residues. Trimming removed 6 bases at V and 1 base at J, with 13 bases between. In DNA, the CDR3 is TGTGCCAGTAGACGACTCGGCTTCAGCAATCAGCCCCAGCATTTT. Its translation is CASRRLGFSNQPQHF.

The DNA of the CDR3 is TGTGCCAGCAGCTTAGCGGTAGGGAGTTTCACTGAAGCTTTCTTT. Translation gives CASSLAVGSFTEAFF. The V call is TRBV7-2, the J call TRBJ1-1; D not resolved. The CDR3 extends over 15 amino acids. The V and J ends lost 0 bases and 4 bases respectively, with 12 bases between them. Per germline, CDR1 SGHTA and CDR2 FQGNSA.

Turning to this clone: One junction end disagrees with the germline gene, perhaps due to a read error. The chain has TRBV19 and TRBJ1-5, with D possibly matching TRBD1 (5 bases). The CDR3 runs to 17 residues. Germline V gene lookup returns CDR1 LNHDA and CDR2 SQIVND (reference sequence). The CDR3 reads CVSSILGRAYSNQPQHF. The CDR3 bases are TGTGTCAGTAGTATTCTCGGCAGGGCATATAGCAATCAGCCCCAGCATTTT.

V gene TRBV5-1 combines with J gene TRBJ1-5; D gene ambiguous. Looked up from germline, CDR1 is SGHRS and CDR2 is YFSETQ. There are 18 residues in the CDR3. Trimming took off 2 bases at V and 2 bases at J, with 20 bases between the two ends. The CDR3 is CASSFGPSSRPGNQPQHF. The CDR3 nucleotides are TGCGCCAGCAGCTTTGGGCCCTCTTCACGGCCGGGCAATCAGCCCCAGCATTTT.

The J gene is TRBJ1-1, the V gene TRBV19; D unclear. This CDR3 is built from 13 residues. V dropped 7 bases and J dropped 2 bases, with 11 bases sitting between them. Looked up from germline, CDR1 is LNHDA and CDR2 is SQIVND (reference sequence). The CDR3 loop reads CASTLMANTEAFF. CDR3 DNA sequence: TGTGCCAGTACCCTGATGGCTAACACTGAAGCTTTCTTT.

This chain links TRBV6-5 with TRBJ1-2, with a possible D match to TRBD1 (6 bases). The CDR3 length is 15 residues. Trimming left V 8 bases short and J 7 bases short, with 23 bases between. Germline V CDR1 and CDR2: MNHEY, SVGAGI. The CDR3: CASGPVPRGFGGYTF. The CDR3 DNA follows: TGTGCCAGCGGACCTGTACCGAGGGGGTTCGGTGGCTACACCTTC.

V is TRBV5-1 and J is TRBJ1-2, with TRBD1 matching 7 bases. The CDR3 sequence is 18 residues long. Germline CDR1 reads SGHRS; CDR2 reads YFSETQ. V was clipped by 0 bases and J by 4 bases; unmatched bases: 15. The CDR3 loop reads CASSLERTGPSGAYGYTF. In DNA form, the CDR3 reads TGCGCCAGCAGCTTGGAGAGGACAGGACCATCGGGAGCCTATGGCTACACCTTC.

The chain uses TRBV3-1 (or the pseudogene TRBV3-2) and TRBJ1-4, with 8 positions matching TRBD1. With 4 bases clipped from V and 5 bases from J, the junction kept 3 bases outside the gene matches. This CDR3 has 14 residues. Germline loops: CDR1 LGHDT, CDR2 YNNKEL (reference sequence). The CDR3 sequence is CASSPGTGNEKLFF. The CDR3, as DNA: TGTGCCAGCAGCCCCGGGACAGGAAATGAAAAACTGTTTTTT.

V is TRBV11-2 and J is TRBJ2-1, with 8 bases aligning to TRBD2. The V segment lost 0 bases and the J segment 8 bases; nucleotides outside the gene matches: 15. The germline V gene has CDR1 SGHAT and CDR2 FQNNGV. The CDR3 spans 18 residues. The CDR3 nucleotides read TGTGCCAGCAGCTTAGATCGGGTGGGGGGACTAGGATTCTATGAGCAGTTCTTC. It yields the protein CASSLDRVGGLGFYEQFF.

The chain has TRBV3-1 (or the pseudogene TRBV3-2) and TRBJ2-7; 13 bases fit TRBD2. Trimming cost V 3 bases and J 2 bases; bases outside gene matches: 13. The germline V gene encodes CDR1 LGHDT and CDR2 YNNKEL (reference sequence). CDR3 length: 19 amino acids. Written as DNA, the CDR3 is TGTGCCAGCAGCCACCCCACCGGGACTAGCGGGGCCTCGACCTACGAGCAGTACTTC. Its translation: CASSHPTGTSGASTYEQYF.

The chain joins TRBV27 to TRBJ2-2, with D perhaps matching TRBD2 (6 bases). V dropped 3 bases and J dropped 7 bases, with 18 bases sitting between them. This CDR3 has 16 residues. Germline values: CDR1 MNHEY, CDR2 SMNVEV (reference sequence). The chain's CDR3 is CASSFQGGQWVGELFF. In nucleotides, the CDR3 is TGTGCCAGCAGTTTTCAGGGAGGCCAGTGGGTCGGGGAGCTGTTTTTT.

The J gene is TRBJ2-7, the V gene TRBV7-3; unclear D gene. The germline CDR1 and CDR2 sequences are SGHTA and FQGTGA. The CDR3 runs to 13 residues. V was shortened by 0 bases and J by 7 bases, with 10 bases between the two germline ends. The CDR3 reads CASSLTPSREQYF. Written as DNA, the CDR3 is TGTGCCAGCAGCTTAACGCCCTCGAGGGAGCAGTACTTC.

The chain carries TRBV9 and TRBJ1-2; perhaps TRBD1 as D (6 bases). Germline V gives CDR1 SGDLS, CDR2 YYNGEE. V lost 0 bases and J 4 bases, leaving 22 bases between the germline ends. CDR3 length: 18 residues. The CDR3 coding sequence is TGTGCCAGCAGCGTAGCCGTGAGACCCGGGACGACAGGCTATGGCTACACCTTC. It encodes CASSVAVRPGTTGYGYTF.

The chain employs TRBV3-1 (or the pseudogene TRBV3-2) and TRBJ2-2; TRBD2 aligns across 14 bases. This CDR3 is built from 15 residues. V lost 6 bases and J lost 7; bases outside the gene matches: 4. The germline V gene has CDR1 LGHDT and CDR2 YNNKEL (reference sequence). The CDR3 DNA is TGTGCCAGCAGAAGACTAGCGGGAGGGAACGGGGAGCTGTTTTTT. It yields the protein CASRRLAGGNGELFF.

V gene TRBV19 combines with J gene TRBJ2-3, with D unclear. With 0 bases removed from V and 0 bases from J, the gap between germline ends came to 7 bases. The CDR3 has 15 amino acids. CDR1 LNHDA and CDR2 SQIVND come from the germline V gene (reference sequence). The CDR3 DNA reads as TGTGCCAGTAGTATAGATGCGGCAAGCACAGATACGCAGTATTTT. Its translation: CASSIDAASTDTQYF.

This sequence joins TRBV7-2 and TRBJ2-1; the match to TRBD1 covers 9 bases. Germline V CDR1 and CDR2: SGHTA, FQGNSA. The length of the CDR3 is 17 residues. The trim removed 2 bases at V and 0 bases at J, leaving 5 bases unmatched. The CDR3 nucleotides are TGTGCCAGCAGCTTACTTGGGACAGGGAGCTCCTACAATGAGCAGTTCTTC. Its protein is CASSLLGTGSSYNEQFF.

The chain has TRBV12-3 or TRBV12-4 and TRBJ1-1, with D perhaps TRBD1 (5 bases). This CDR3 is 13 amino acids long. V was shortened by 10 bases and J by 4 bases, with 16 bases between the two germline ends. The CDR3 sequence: CAIPLGEGTEAFF. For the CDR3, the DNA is TGTGCCATCCCCCTGGGGGAGGGCACTGAAGCTTTCTTT.

The CDR3 DNA reads as TGTGCCAGCAGCGCCACAGTGGCCCGGCCTGAAAAACTGTTTTTT. This encodes CASSATVARPEKLFF. This rearrangement joins TRBV9 to TRBJ1-4; no reliable D call. Trimming took off 3 bases at V and 7 bases at J, with 16 bases between the two ends. Germline loops: CDR1 SGDLS, CDR2 YYNGEE. CDR3 length equals 15 residues.

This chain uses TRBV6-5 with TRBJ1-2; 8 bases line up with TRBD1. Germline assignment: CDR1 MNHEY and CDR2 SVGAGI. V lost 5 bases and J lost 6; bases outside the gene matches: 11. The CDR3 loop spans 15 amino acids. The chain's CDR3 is CASSRQGPLGHGYTF. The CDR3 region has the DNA TGTGCCAGCAGTCGACAGGGGCCACTTGGGCATGGCTACACCTTC.

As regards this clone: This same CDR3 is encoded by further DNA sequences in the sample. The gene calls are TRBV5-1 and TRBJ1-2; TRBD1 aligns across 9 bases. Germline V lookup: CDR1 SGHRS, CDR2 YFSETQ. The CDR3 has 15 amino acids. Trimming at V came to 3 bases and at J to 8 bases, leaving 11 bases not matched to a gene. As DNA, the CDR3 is TGCGCCAGCAGCTCTAACTGGGACAGGGATGAGGGCTACACCTTC. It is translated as CASSSNWDRDEGYTF.

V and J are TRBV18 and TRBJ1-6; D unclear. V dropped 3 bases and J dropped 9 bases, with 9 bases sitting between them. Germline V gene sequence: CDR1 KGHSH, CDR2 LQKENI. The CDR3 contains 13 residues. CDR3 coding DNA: TGTGCCAGCTCACCTCCGACGGGTTCACCCCTCCACTTT. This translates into CASSPPTGSPLHF.

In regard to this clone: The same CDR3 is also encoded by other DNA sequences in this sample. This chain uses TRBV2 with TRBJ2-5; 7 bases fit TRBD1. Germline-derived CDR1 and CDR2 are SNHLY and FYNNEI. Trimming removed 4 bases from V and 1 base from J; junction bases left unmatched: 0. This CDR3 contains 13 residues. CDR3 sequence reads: CASSAGGQETQYF. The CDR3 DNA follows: TGTGCCAGCAGTGCAGGGGGCCAAGAGACCCAGTACTTC. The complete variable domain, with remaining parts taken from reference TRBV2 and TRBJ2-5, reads EPEVTQTPSHQVTQMGQEVILRCVPISNHLYFYWYRQILGQKVEFLVSFYNNEISEKSEIFDDQFSVERPDGSNFTLKIRSTKLEDSAMYFCASSAGGQETQYFGPGTRLLVL.

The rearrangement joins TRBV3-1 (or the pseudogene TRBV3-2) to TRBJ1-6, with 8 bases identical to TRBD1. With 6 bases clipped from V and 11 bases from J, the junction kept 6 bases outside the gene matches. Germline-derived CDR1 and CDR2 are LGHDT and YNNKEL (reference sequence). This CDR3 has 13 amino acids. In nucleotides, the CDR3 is TGTGCCAGCAGGACAGGGGCCAGCGCACCCCTCCACTTT. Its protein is CASRTGASAPLHF.

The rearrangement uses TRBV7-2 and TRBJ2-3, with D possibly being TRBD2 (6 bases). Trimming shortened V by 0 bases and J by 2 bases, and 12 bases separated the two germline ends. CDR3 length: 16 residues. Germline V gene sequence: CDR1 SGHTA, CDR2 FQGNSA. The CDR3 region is CASSLANGGVTDTQYF. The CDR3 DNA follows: TGTGCCAGCAGCTTAGCGAATGGAGGGGTCACAGATACGCAGTATTTT.

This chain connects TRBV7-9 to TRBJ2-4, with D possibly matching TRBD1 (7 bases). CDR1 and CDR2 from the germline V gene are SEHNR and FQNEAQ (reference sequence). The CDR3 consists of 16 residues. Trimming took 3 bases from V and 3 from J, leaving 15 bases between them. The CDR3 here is CASSFGGQTIKNIQYF. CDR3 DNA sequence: TGTGCCAGCAGCTTCGGGGGACAGACAATCAAAAACATTCAGTACTTC.

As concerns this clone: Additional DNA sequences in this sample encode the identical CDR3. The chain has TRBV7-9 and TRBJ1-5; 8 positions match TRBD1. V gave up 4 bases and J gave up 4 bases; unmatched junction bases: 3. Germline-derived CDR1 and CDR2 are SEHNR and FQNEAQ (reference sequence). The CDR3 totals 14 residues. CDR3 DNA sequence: TGTGCCAGCAGCTCCGGACAGGGAAATCAGCCCCAGCATTTT. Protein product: CASSSGQGNQPQHF.